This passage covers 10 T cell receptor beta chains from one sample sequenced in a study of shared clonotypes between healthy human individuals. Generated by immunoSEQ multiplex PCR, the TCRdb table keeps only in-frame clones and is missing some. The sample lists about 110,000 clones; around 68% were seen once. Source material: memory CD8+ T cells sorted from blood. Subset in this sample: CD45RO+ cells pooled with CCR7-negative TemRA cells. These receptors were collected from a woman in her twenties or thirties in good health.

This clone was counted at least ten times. DNA for the CDR3: TGTGCCAGCAGGCGTAGTTCCTCCTACGAGCAGTACTTC. This translates into CASRRSSSYEQYF. The chain carries TRBV5-6 and TRBJ2-7; D remains ambiguous. The CDR3 has 13 amino acids. Germline V gene data show CDR1 as SGHDT and CDR2 as YYEEEE. Between the trimmed V and J ends, which lost 5 bases and 0 bases, there was a span of 9 bases.

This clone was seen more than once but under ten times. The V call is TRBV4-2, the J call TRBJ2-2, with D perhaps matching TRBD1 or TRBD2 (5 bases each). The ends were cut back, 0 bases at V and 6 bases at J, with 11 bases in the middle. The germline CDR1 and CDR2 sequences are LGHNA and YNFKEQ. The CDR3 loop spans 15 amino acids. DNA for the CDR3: TGTGCCAGCAGCCAAGAAATAGGGACCTCCGGGGAGCTGTTTTTT. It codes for CASSQEIGTSGELFF.

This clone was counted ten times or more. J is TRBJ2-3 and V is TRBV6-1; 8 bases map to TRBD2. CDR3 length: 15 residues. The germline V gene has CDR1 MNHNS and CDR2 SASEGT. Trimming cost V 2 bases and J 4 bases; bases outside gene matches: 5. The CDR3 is CASSEISGSADTQYF. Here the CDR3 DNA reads TGTGCCAGCAGTGAAATCAGCGGGAGCGCAGATACGCAGTATTTT.

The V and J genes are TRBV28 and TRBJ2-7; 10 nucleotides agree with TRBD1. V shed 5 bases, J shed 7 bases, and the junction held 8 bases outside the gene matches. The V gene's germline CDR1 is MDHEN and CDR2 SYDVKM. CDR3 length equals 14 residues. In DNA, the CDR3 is TGTGCCAGCAGTCGCAGGACAGGGGGAGGTGAGCAGTACTTC. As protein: CASSRRTGGGEQYF.

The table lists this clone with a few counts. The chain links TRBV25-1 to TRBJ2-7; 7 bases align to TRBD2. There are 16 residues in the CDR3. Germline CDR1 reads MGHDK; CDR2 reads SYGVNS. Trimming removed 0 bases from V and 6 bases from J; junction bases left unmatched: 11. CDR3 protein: CASSEYRGGPLSEQYF. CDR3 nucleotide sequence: TGTGCCAGCAGTGAATATCGGGGAGGGCCTCTATCCGAGCAGTACTTC.

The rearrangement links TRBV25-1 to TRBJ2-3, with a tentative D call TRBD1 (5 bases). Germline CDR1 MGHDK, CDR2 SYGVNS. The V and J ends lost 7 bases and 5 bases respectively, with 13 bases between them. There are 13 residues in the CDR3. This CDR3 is CASIGRVRDTQYF. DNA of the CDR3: TGTGCCAGCATTGGCAGGGTGAGAGATACGCAGTATTTT.

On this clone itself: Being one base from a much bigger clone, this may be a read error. The CDR3 is CASSTGTGGTNEKLFF. The CDR3 region has the DNA TGTGCCAGCAGCACCGGGACAGGGGGCACTAATGAAAAACTGTTTTTT. The chain carries TRBV5-6 and TRBJ1-4; 12 nucleotides align to TRBD1. V gave up 4 bases and J gave up 2 bases; unmatched junction bases: 3. The CDR3 spans 16 residues. The germline gives CDR1 SGHDT, CDR2 YYEEEE.

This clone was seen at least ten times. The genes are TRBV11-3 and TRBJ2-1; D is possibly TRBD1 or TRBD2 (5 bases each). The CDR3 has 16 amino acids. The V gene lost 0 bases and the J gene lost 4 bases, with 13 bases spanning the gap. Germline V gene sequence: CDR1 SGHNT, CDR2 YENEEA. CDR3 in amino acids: CASSLDLRDPYNEQFF. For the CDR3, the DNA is TGTGCCAGCAGCTTAGATCTTCGGGACCCATACAATGAGCAGTTCTTC.

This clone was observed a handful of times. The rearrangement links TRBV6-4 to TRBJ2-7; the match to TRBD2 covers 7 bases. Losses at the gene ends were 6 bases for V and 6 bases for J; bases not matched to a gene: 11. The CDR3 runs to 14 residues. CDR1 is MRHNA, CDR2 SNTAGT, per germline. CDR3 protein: CASSASIGGGEQYF. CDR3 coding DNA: TGTGCCAGCAGCGCCTCGATCGGCGGGGGCGAGCAGTACTTC.

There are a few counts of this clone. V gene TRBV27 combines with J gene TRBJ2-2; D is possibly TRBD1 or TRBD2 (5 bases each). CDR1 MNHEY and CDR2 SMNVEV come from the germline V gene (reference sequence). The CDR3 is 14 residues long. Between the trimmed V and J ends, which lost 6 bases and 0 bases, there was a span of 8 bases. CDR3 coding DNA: TGTGCCAGCAGCGTGGGGGCGAACACCGGGGAGCTGTTTTTT. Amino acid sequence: CASSVGANTGELFF.